The present T cell receptor (beta chain) was sequenced within a study of Ad26.COV2.S vaccination and SARS-CoV-2 variants. Assay used: immunoSEQ multiplex PCR; TCRdb lists only in-frame clones, some missing. This table holds about 350,000 clones, around 86% found once. General study results and limits: A substantial breadth of spike-specific CD8+ and CD4+ T cell responses after vaccination has been reported. Measures of TCR breadth and depth may have fallen short of total T cell responses. Individuals receiving vaccine had higher spike-specific TCR breadth than placebo recipients did.

The treatment is: some 20 received Ad26.COV2.S at low or high dose, single or two shots; 5 received placebo; per-sample allocation not given. Specimens were obtained on day 63 following the first vaccine or placebo injection. Its platform was an Ad26 vector, and its expressed antigen was Wuhan-strain SARS-CoV-2 spike. CDR3 length equals 12 residues. V lost 0 bases, J lost 5 bases, and 4 bases lay in between. Germline CDR1 PRHDT, CDR2 FYEKMQ (reference sequence). As regards this clone: Its cognate antigen is unknown.

The source material was peripheral blood, sampled in a trial of Ad26.COV2.S vaccine versus placebo. The sequence derives from a person between 18 and 60 years old who received the Ad26.COV2.S COVID-19 vaccine or a placebo. V and J are TRBV13 and TRBJ1-2, with no clear D. CDR3 bases: TGTGCCAGCAGCTTAGGAACTTATGGCTACACCTTC. Protein product: CASSLGTYGYTF.